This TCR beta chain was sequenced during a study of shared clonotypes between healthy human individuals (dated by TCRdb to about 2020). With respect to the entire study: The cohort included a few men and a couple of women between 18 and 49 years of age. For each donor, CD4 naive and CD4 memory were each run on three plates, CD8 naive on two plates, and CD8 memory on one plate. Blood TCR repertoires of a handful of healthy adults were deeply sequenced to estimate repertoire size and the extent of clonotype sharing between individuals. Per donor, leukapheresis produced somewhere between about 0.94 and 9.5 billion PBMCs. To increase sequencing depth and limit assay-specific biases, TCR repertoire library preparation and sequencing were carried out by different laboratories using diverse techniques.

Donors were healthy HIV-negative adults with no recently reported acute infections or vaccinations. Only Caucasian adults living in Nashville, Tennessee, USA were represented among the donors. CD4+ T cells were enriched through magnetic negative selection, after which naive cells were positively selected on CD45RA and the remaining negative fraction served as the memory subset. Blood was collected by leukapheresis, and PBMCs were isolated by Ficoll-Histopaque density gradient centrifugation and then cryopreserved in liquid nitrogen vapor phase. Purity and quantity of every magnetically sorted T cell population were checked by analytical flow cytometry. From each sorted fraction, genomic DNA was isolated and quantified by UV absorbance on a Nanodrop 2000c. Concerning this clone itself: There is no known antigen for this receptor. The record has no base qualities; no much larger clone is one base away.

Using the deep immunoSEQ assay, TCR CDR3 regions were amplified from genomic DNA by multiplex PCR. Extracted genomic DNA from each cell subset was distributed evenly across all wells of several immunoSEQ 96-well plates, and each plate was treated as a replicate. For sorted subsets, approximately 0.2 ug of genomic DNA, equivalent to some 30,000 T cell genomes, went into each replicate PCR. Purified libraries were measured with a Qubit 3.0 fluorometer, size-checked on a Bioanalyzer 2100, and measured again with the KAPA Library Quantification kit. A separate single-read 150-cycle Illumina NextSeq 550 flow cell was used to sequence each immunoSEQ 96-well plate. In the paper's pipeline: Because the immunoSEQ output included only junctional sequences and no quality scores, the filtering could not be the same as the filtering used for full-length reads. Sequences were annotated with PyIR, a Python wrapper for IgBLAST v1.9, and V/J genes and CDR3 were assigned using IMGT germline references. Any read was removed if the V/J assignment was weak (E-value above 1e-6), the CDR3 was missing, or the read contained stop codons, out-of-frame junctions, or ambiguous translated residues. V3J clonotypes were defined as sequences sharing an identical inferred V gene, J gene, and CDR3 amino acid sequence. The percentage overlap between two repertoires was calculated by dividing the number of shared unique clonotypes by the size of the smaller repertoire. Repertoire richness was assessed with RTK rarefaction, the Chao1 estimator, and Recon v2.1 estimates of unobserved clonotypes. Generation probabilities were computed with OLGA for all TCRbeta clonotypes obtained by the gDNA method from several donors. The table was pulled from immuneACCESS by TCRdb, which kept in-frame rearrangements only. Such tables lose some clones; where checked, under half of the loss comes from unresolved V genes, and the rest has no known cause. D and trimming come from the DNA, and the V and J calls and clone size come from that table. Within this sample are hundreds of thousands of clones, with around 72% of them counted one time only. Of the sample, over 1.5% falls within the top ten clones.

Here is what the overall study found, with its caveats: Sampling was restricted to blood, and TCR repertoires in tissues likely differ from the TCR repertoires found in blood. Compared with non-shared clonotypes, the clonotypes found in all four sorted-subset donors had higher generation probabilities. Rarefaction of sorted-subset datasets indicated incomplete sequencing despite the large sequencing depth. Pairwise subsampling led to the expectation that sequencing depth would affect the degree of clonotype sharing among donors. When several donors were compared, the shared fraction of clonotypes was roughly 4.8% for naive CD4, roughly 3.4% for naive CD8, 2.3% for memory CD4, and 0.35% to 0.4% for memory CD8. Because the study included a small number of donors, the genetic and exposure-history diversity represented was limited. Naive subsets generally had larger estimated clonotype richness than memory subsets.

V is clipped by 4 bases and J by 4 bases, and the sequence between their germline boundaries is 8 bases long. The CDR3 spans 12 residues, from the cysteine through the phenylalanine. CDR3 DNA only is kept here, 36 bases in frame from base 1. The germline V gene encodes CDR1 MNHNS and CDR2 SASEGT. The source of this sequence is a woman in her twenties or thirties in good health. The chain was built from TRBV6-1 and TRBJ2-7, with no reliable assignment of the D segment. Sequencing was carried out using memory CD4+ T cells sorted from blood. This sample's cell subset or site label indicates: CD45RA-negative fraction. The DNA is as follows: TGTGCCAGCAGTGCCCTCCGATACGAGCAGTACTTC. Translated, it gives CASSALRYEQYF.